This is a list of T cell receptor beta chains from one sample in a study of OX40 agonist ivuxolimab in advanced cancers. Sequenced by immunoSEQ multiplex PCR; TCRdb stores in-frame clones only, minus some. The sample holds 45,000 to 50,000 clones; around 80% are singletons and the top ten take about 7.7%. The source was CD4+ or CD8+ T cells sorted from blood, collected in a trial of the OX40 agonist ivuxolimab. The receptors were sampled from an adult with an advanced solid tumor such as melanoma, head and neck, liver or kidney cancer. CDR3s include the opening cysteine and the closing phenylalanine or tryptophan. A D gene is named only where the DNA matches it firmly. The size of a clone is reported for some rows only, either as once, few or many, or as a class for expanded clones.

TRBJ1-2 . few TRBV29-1 CSSVGGPWGYTF TGCAGCTCTGTAGGGGGGCCTTGGGGCTACACCTTC
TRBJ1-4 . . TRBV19 CASSIVGGGHEKLFF TGTGCCAGTAGTATAGTCGGCGGGGGCCATGAAAAACTGTTTTTT
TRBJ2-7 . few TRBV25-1 CASSEIGGGDEQYF TGTGCCAGCAGTGAAATTGGAGGGGGCGACGAGCAGTACTTC
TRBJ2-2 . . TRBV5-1 CASTLTSLHTGELFF TGCGCCAGCACCCTGACTAGTCTCCACACCGGGGAGCTGTTTTTT
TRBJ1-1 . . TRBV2 CASSKTLGIEAFF TGTGCCAGCAGTAAGACATTGGGAATTGAAGCTTTCTTT
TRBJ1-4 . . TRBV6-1 CASSTRVGTNEKLFF TGTGCCAGCAGTACCAGGGTGGGCACTAATGAAAAACTGTTTTTT
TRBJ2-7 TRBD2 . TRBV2 CASSENLAGSYEQYF TGTGCCAGCAGTGAGAACCTAGCGGGTTCCTACGAGCAGTACTTC
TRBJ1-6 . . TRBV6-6 CASITKAPPYNSPLHF TGTGCCAGCATCACAAAAGCCCCCCCCTATAATTCACCCCTCCACTTT
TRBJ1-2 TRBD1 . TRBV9 CASSEPTGTRGYTF TGTGCCAGCAGCGAACCGACAGGGACTAGAGGCTACACCTTC
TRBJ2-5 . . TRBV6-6 CASSLIYGETQYF TGTGCCAGCAGTTTAATCTATGGGGAGACCCAGTACTTC
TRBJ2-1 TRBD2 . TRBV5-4 CASSPGGKLEREQFF TGTGCCAGCAGCCCGGGGGGTAAGCTGGAGCGTGAGCAGTTCTTC
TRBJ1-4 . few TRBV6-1 CASSEALLGRGAELFF TGTGCCAGCAGTGAAGCGCTTCTGGGTCGGGGGGCGGAACTGTTTTTT
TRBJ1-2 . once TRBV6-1 CASSELFQALDNYGYTF TGTGCCAGCAGTGAATTATTTCAGGCCCTCGACAACTATGGCTACACCTTC
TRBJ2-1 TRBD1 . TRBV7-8 CASRPGTDYNEQFF TGTGCCAGCAGACCTGGGACAGACTACAATGAGCAGTTCTTC
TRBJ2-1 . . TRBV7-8 CASASSPNEQFF TGTGCCAGCGCCTCCTCTCCCAATGAGCAGTTCTTC
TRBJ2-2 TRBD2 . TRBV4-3 CASSQNRVAGTAGELFF TGCGCCAGCAGCCAAAATCGGGTAGCGGGAACGGCCGGGGAGCTGTTTTTT
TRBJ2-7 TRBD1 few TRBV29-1 CSVGTGSTYEQYF TGCAGCGTGGGGACAGGGAGTACCTACGAGCAGTACTTC
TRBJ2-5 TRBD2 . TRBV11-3 CASSIGTSGRAETQYF TGTGCCAGCAGCATCGGGACTAGCGGGAGGGCGGAGACCCAGTACTTC
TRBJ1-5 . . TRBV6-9 CASSYSPTGPQHF TGTGCCAGCAGTTACAGTCCTACAGGGCCCCAGCATTTT
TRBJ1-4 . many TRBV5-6 CASSFLQALNEKLFF TGTGCCAGCAGCTTTCTGCAGGCTCTTAATGAAAAACTGTTTTTT
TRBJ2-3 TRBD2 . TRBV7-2 CASSPRLAGEGTDTQYF TGTGCCAGCAGCCCCCGACTAGCGGGAGAGGGCACAGATACGCAGTATTTT
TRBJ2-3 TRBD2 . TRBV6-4 CASSGTTSGTDTQYF TGTGCCAGCAGTGGGACGACTAGCGGCACAGATACGCAGTATTTT
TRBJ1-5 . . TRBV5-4 CASSPEPFNQPQHF TGTGCCAGCAGCCCGGAGCCGTTCAATCAGCCCCAGCATTTT
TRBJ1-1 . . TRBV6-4 CASNTREGTFF TGTGCCAGCAACACAAGGGAGGGAACTTTCTTT
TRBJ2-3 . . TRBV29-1 CSVFGGDADTQYF TGCAGCGTTTTTGGGGGAGACGCAGATACGCAGTATTTT
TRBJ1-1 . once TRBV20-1 CSVSGRTEAFF TGCAGTGTTTCAGGGCGAACTGAAGCTTTCTTT
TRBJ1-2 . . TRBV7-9 CASSRTGNGYTF TGTGCCAGCAGCCGTACAGGGAATGGCTACACCTTC
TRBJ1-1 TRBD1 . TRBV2 CASSATGVNTEAFF TGTGCCAGCAGTGCGACAGGGGTGAACACTGAAGCTTTCTTT
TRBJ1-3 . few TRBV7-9 CASSLVGGSGNTIYF TGTGCCAGCAGCTTAGTGGGCGGCTCTGGAAACACCATATATTTT
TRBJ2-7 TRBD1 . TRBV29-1 CSVRTGGYYEQYF TGCAGCGTACGGACAGGGGGATACTACGAGCAGTACTTC
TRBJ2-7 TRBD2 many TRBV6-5 CASSWGTSGISYEQYF TGTGCCAGCAGTTGGGGAACTAGCGGGATTTCCTACGAGCAGTACTTC
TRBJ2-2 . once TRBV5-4 CASSLQGGITGELFF TGTGCCAGCAGCTTGCAGGGTGGAATCACCGGGGAGCTGTTTTTT
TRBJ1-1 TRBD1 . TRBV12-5 CASGLPPGTGNTEAFF TGTGCTAGTGGTTTGCCTCCCGGGACAGGGAACACTGAAGCTTTCTTT
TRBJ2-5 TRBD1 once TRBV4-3 CASSDGTGGQETQYF TGCGCCAGCAGCGACGGGACAGGGGGACAAGAGACCCAGTACTTC
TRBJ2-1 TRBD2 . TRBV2 CASPISSGRILF TGTGCCAGCCCGATCTCCAGCGGGAGAATACTCTTC
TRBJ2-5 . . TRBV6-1 CASTPGPLRETQYF TGTGCCAGCACCCCGGGTCCCCTGAGGGAGACCCAGTACTTC
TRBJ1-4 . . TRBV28 CASSFEWGDTATNEKLFF TGTGCCAGCAGTTTTGAATGGGGGGACACAGCAACTAATGAAAAACTGTTTTTT
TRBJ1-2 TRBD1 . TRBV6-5 CASSSRTGKRYTF TGTGCCAGCAGCTCGCGGACAGGGAAACGCTACACCTTC
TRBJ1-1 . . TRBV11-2 CASKNWGGWAEAFF TGTGCCAGCAAAAACTGGGGGGGCTGGGCTGAAGCTTTCTTT
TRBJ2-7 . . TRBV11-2 CASSQYTVNGEQYF TGTGCCAGCAGCCAATACACGGTCAATGGAGAGCAGTACTTC
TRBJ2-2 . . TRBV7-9 CASSPGDGELFF TGTGCCAGCAGCCCAGGGGACGGGGAGCTGTTTTTT
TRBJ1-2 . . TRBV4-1 CASSQAGRGDGYTF TGCGCCAGCAGCCAAGCCGGCCGGGGCGATGGCTACACCTTC
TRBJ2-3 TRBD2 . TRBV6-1 CASLTSGPDTQYF TGTGCCAGCCTGACTAGCGGGCCAGATACGCAGTATTTT
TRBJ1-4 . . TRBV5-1 CASSKGEGEKLFF TGCGCCAGCAGCAAGGGGGAGGGTGAAAAACTGTTTTTT
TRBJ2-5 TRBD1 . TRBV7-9 CASSITSGTGKETQYF TGTGCCAGCAGCATAACAAGTGGGACAGGAAAAGAGACCCAGTACTTC
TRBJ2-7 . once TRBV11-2 CASSPRRERTYEQYF TGTGCCAGCAGCCCCCGGAGGGAGAGGACCTACGAGCAGTACTTC
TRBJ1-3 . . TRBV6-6 CASNSGRGRGGNTIYF TGTGCCAGCAATTCGGGGAGAGGCAGGGGTGGAAACACCATATATTTT
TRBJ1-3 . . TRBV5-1 CASSLNGASGNTIYF TGCGCCAGCAGCTTGAATGGGGCTTCTGGAAACACCATATATTTT
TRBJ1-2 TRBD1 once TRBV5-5 CASSFDFGTGRGYTF TGTGCCAGCAGCTTCGATTTCGGGACAGGGAGGGGCTACACCTTC
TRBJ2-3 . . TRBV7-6 CASSLEQIDTQYF TGTGCCAGCAGCTTAGAACAAATAGATACGCAGTATTTT
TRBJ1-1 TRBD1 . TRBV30 CAWSSAGGGSEAFF TGTGCCTGGAGTAGCGCAGGGGGCGGCTCTGAAGCTTTCTTT
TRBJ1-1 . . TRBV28 CASTPSTVNTEAFF TGTGCCAGCACCCCCTCGACCGTGAACACTGAAGCTTTCTTT
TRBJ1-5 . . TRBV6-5 CASSGAHRQPQHF TGTGCCAGCAGCGGGGCCCACCGCCAGCCCCAGCATTTT
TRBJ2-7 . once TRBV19 CASSKTEPGSYEQYF TGTGCCAGTAGTAAGACCGAGCCGGGGTCCTACGAGCAGTACTTC
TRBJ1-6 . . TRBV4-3 CASSQAVAVDSPLHF TGCGCCAGCAGCCAAGCAGTGGCAGTAGATTCACCCCTCCACTTT
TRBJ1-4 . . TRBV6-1 CASRGAANEKLFF TGTGCCAGCAGGGGGGCCGCTAATGAAAAACTGTTTTTT
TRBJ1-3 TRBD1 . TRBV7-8 CASSLVPGGTGNTIYF TGTGCCAGCAGCTTAGTTCCAGGGGGCACCGGAAACACCATATATTTT